Listed here are 31 T cell receptor beta chains from one sample, sequenced in a study of CD8+ T cells in alopecia areata. Treatment reported: oral pan-JAK inhibitor, 5-10 mg twice daily. It was cDNA, reverse transcribed from extracted RNA, that served as the sequencing template. Repertoires were generated with immunoSEQ multiplex PCR, while TCRdb's copy carries only in-frame clones and drops some. Counted here are a few hundred thousand clones, more than 55% occurring once; the ten biggest clones make up 1.2%. The source was CD4+ T cells sorted from blood, collected around week 46, from a patient treated with tofacitinib. Source of these receptors: a human donor with alopecia areata.

The chain couples TRBV7-2 to TRBJ2-7, with D tentatively TRBD1 or TRBD2 (5 bases each). Germline assignment: CDR1 SGHTA and CDR2 FQGNSA. V gave up 1 base and J gave up 5 bases, with 15 bases separating them. This CDR3 region has 15 residues. In DNA form, the CDR3 reads TGTGCCAGCAGCTTAGAGGGCAGGGAGACAAACGAGCAGTACTTC. Its translation is CASSLEGRETNEQYF.

This clone came up a few times. V is TRBV29-1 and J is TRBJ2-7; TRBD2 might be the D (7 bases). The germline gives CDR1 SQVTM, CDR2 ANQGSEA. The CDR3 totals 15 residues. V lost 6 bases to trimming and J lost 8 bases, with 26 bases between them. The CDR3 DNA sequence: TGCAGCGTGGCGACGGGGGGCGTTAAAGTTACGAAGCAGTACTTC. This codes for CSVATGGVKVTKQYF.

The table lists this clone with a few counts. The V gene is TRBV30, the J gene TRBJ2-2; 13 nucleotides align to TRBD2. Germline V gene data show CDR1 as GTSNPN and CDR2 as SVGIG (reference sequence). This CDR3 is 15 amino acids long. V was clipped by 5 bases and J by 7 bases; unmatched bases: 7. The CDR3, as DNA: TGTGCCTGGGCACCGGGACTAGCGGGATACGGGGAGCTGTTTTTT. Amino acids: CAWAPGLAGYGELFF. Together with reference TRBV30 and TRBJ2-2, the CDR3 gives the full variable domain: SQTIHQWPATLVQPVGSPLSLECTVEGTSNPNLYWYRQAAGRGLQLLFYSVGIGQISSEVPQNLSASRPQDRQFILSSKKLLLSDSGFYLCAWAPGLAGYGELFFGEGSRLTVL.

This clone came up a few times. Additional DNA sequences in this sample encode the identical CDR3. This sequence joins TRBV30 and TRBJ1-5; weak D call: TRBD1 (5 bases). The CDR3 is made up of 13 amino acids. V was pared by 0 bases and J by 4 bases, with 7 bases between. Germline CDR1 reads GTSNPN; CDR2 reads SVGIG (reference sequence). The CDR3 DNA reads TGTGCCTGGAGTGTCGCAGGGAATCAGCCCCAGCATTTT. Its translation is CAWSVAGNQPQHF.

The rearrangement links TRBV29-1 to TRBJ1-1; TRBD1 matches 8 bases. After removal of 7 bases from V and 5 bases from J, the junction contained 9 bases not matched to a gene. The V gene's germline CDR1 is SQVTM and CDR2 ANQGSEA. This CDR3 is 13 amino acids long. CDR3 in DNA: TGCAGCGCCGCGACAGGGGTAGGGACTGAAGCTTTCTTT. Translated, it gives CSAATGVGTEAFF.

The chain couples TRBV7-2 to TRBJ1-1, with D possibly TRBD1 on 6 matching bases. The germline V gene has CDR1 SGHTA and CDR2 FQGNSA. The CDR3 runs to 15 residues. Between the trimmed V and J ends, which lost 5 bases and 1 base, there was a span of 14 bases. The CDR3 region is CASSAGTGANTEAFF. The CDR3 DNA is TGTGCCAGCAGCGCCGGGACGGGGGCGAACACTGAAGCTTTCTTT.

This clone came up once. This rearrangement joins TRBV5-6 to TRBJ2-5; 8 bases align to TRBD1. Germline V CDR1 and CDR2: SGHDT, YYEEEE. This CDR3 region has 14 residues. With V trimmed by 2 bases and J by 2 bases, 2 bases remained unmatched. CDR3: CASSFGQGQETQYF. The CDR3 bases are TGTGCCAGCAGCTTTGGACAGGGACAAGAGACCCAGTACTTC.

This clone was seen a few times. V gene TRBV4-3 combines with J gene TRBJ2-1; maybe TRBD1 (5 bases). This CDR3 is 13 amino acids long. V was shortened by 4 bases and J by 9 bases, with 13 bases between the two germline ends. Germline V lookup: CDR1 LGHNA, CDR2 YSLEER. The CDR3 sequence is CASSPYQGVEQFF. Written as DNA, the CDR3 is TGCGCCAGCAGCCCATACCAAGGGGTTGAGCAGTTCTTC.

This chain connects TRBV5-4 to TRBJ2-1, with TRBD2 matching over 11 bases. The CDR3 is made up of 14 amino acids. Per germline, CDR1 SGHNT and CDR2 YYREEE (reference sequence). Losses at the gene ends were 4 bases for V and 9 bases for J; bases not matched to a gene: 6. The CDR3 region is CASSILAGGSEQFF. The CDR3, as DNA: TGTGCCAGCAGCATTCTAGCGGGGGGAAGTGAGCAGTTCTTC.

This sequence joins TRBV4-3 and TRBJ2-1; TRBD2 agrees at 12 bases. The CDR3 is 18 residues long. Germline-derived CDR1 and CDR2 are LGHNA and YSLEER. The V segment lost 1 base and the J segment 4 bases; nucleotides outside the gene matches: 8. This chain's CDR3 is CASSQVKRTSGEYNEQFF. The CDR3 DNA reads TGCGCCAGCAGCCAAGTGAAAAGGACTAGCGGGGAGTACAATGAGCAGTTCTTC.

The chain uses TRBV2 and TRBJ2-1; 11 bases are shared with TRBD1. Germline V gives CDR1 SNHLY, CDR2 FYNNEI. V was pared by 8 bases and J by 6 bases, with 6 bases of the junction left unmatched. The CDR3 has 14 residues. The CDR3 DNA sequence: TGTGCCAGCTACGGGACAGGGGGATTCAATGAGCAGTTCTTC. This codes for CASYGTGGFNEQFF.

The chain carries TRBV7-2 and TRBJ2-3; D may match TRBD1 or TRBD2 (5 bases each). V lost 2 bases and J 2 bases, leaving 8 bases between the germline ends. The CDR3 is 14 amino acids. Germline loops: CDR1 SGHTA, CDR2 FQGNSA. The CDR3 region is CASSLQGPTDTQYF. CDR3 nucleotide sequence: TGTGCCAGCAGCTTACAGGGACCCACAGATACGCAGTATTTT.

The chain carries TRBV11-2 and TRBJ2-7; possibly TRBD1 or TRBD2 for D (5 bases each). CDR3 size: 14 residues. V was pared by 0 bases and J by 3 bases, with 9 bases between. The germline V gene has CDR1 SGHAT and CDR2 FQNNGV. CDR3 sequence: CASSLDGALYEQYF. CDR3 sequence (DNA): TGTGCCAGCAGCTTAGACGGGGCCCTCTACGAGCAGTACTTC.

CDR3 amino acids: CASSFSPGQGTEAFF. In DNA form, the CDR3 reads TGTGCCAGCAGTTTTTCCCCGGGACAGGGAACTGAAGCTTTCTTT. This rearrangement joins TRBV27 to TRBJ1-1; 9 bases match TRBD1. V shed 3 bases and J 5 bases; nucleotides not matched to a gene: 7. The CDR3 runs 15 residues. Germline V gene data show CDR1 as MNHEY and CDR2 as SMNVEV (reference sequence).

The count of this clone is one. This chain joins TRBV28 and TRBJ1-2; D is undetermined. V was pared by 6 bases and J by 5 bases, with 16 bases between. Germline V CDR1 and CDR2: MDHEN, SYDVKM. CDR3 length: 14 residues. CDR3: CASRSRNPLYGYTF. CDR3 sequence (DNA): TGTGCCAGCAGGTCCAGAAACCCTTTATATGGCTACACCTTC.

The rearrangement joins TRBV30 to TRBJ1-1; maybe TRBD1 (6 bases). Trimming pared 0 bases from V and 8 bases from J, leaving 19 bases between. The germline CDR1 and CDR2 sequences are GTSNPN and SVGIG (reference sequence). CDR3 length equals 15 residues. The DNA of the CDR3 is TGTGCCTGGAGTGTCCTTCCTGGACAGTCAGTAGAAGCTTTCTTT. Translation gives CAWSVLPGQSVEAFF.

This clone was counted a few times. The V gene is TRBV29-1, the J gene TRBJ1-1, with 9 nucleotides matching TRBD1. This CDR3 region has 13 residues. The germline V gene has CDR1 SQVTM and CDR2 ANQGSEA. The J segment lost 4 bases and the V segment lost 6 bases, leaving 6 bases of the junction unmatched. The CDR3 DNA reads TGCAGCGTGGGGACAGGGTTGAGCACTGAAGCTTTCTTT. Protein: CSVGTGLSTEAFF.

This clone was counted a few times. This sequence joins TRBV29-1 and TRBJ2-3; 7 bases align to TRBD1. J lost 0 bases, V lost 4 bases, and 4 bases had no gene match. The V gene's germline CDR1 is SQVTM and CDR2 ANQGSEA. The CDR3 covers 14 residues. CDR3 amino acids: CSVAKTGSTDTQYF. The CDR3 DNA is TGCAGCGTTGCGAAGACAGGGAGCACAGATACGCAGTATTTT.

The chain links TRBV18 to TRBJ1-5, with D perhaps matching TRBD1 (5 bases). CDR1 and CDR2 from the germline V gene are KGHSH and LQKENI. V lost 4 bases and J 4 bases, leaving 11 bases between the germline ends. This CDR3 has 14 residues. The chain's CDR3 is CASSRSGGNQPQHF. The CDR3 DNA follows: TGTGCCAGCTCACGATCGGGGGGGAATCAGCCCCAGCATTTT.

V is TRBV27 and J is TRBJ1-5; 7 positions agree with TRBD1. The CDR3 totals 14 residues. Germline CDR1 is MNHEY and CDR2 is SMNVEV (reference sequence). V dropped 5 bases and J dropped 6; count of bases not matched to a gene: 7. CDR3: CASSIDRVGQPQHF. In nucleotides, the CDR3 is TGTGCCAGCAGTATAGACAGGGTGGGTCAGCCCCAGCATTTT.

The DNA of the CDR3 is TGCAGCGTTGTGCGGACAGGGGGCAACGAGCAGTACTTC. Translated: CSVVRTGGNEQYF. The J gene is TRBJ2-7, the V gene TRBV29-1; 11 nucleotides line up with TRBD1. Trimming at V came to 4 bases and at J to 5 bases, leaving 4 bases not matched to a gene. The length of the CDR3 is 13 residues. Germline V CDR1 and CDR2: SQVTM, ANQGSEA.

There are a few counts of this clone. J is TRBJ1-2 and V is TRBV29-1, with 9 positions matching TRBD1. Germline CDR1 and CDR2: SQVTM and ANQGSEA. The CDR3 is 16 residues long. J lost 5 bases, V lost 3 bases, and 13 bases had no gene match. The chain's CDR3 is CSVEIPWDRVGYGYTF. The CDR3 bases are TGCAGCGTTGAGATCCCGTGGGACAGGGTAGGGTATGGCTACACCTTC.

The rearrangement joins TRBV5-1 to TRBJ1-4; TRBD1 agrees at 10 bases. Germline values: CDR1 SGHRS, CDR2 YFSETQ. The V segment lost 2 bases and the J segment 8 bases; nucleotides outside the gene matches: 6. This CDR3 has 15 residues. The DNA for the CDR3 is TGCGCCAGCAGCTTATTCGGGACAGGGGCCGAAAAACTGTTTTTT. It specifies CASSLFGTGAEKLFF.

The sample holds a few counts of this clone. The chain recombines TRBV25-1 with TRBJ2-7, with D uncertain. Trimming left V 2 bases short and J 4 bases short, with 12 bases between. The CDR3 runs 14 residues. Looked up from germline, CDR1 is MGHDK and CDR2 is SYGVNS. The CDR3 is CASSETTRKYEQYF. Here the CDR3 DNA reads TGTGCCAGCAGTGAAACGACAAGAAAATACGAGCAGTACTTC.

This chain connects TRBV2 to TRBJ2-1; D might be TRBD2 (5 bases). V was clipped by 1 base and J by 13 bases, with 14 bases between them. The CDR3 is 13 residues long. Germline V gene lookup returns CDR1 SNHLY and CDR2 FYNNEI. CDR3 bases: TGTGCCAGCAGTGAAGAGGGCCTTAGCGATCAGTTCTTC. Translated, it gives CASSEEGLSDQFF.

Here the CDR3 reads CASSQSGANVLTF. The CDR3, as DNA: TGTGCCAGTAGCCAATCTGGGGCCAACGTCCTGACTTTC. The chain uses TRBV19 and TRBJ2-6; D gene unclear. This CDR3 has 13 amino acids. In germline, CDR1 is LNHDA, CDR2 SQIVND (reference sequence). V lost 6 bases and J lost 1, with 4 bases in between.

The J gene is TRBJ1-4, the V gene TRBV4-3; D ambiguous. The CDR3 covers 14 residues. CDR1 and CDR2 from the germline V gene are LGHNA and YSLEER. With 1 base removed from V and 0 bases from J, the gap between germline ends came to 3 bases. CDR3 protein: CASSQGPTNEKLFF. CDR3 DNA: TGCGCCAGCAGCCAAGGGCCAACTAATGAAAAACTGTTTTTT.

This clone was seen a handful of times. The chain joins TRBV29-1 to TRBJ2-1; 7 nucleotides line up with TRBD2. The germline CDR1 and CDR2 sequences are SQVTM and ANQGSEA. This CDR3 spans 16 amino acids. V shed 3 bases, J shed 3 bases, and the junction held 11 bases outside the gene matches. As DNA, the CDR3 is TGCAGCGTTGAGCCCCCAGCGGGGTGGTTCTACAATGAGCAGTTCTTC. Protein product: CSVEPPAGWFYNEQFF.

The rearrangement links TRBV30 to TRBJ1-6; perhaps TRBD1 as D (5 bases). The CDR3 consists of 13 residues. V lost 3 bases, J lost 9 bases, and 12 bases lay in between. Germline V gene lookup returns CDR1 GTSNPN and CDR2 SVGIG (reference sequence). Written as DNA, the CDR3 is TGTGCCTGGAGATCATCCGGGGGTTCACCCCTCCACTTT. This translates into CAWRSSGGSPLHF.

V is TRBV2 and J is TRBJ2-6; no definite D call. Germline V lookup: CDR1 SNHLY, CDR2 FYNNEI. V was pared by 0 bases and J by 2 bases, with 8 bases between. The CDR3 totals 16 residues. CDR3 amino acids: CASSEARTPGANVLTF. The CDR3 DNA reads TGTGCCAGCAGTGAAGCGAGGACCCCTGGGGCCAACGTCCTGACTTTC.

This clone was picked up a small number of times. The V gene is TRBV10-2, the J gene TRBJ2-5; D not resolved. CDR3 length: 14 amino acids. The germline CDR1 and CDR2 sequences are WSHSY and SAAADI. The V and J ends lost 1 base and 2 bases respectively, with 8 bases between them. This CDR3 reads CASSEFAAQETQYF. The CDR3 DNA sequence: TGCGCCAGCAGTGAGTTTGCGGCTCAAGAGACCCAGTACTTC.